The subject of this entry is one TCR beta chain. Its antigen is unidentified. This sample is part of a study of CXCR3-negative and CXCR3-positive naive CD8 T cells. Per CD8+ T cell subset, triplicate sorts of 300,000 or so cells each were done. Study results and caveats: Both of the naive subsets showed about the same high diversity, but memory CD8+ cells had much less. Naive CXCR3-positive and CXCR3-negative cells shared TRBV-TRBJ usage; memory cells diverged. Between one naive subset and the other, surface CD5 was comparable, and TCR strength was inferred from TRB CDR3 properties. TRB CDR3s of CXCR3-positive naive cells were more hydrophobic than those of CXCR3-negative naive cells.

UMI-labeled TRB cDNA libraries were prepared by 5' RACE. TCRdb reprocessed the 5' RACE reads, with one entry per CDR3 protein and no DNA. The sample table includes about 63,000 distinct CDR3 sequences. Looked up from germline, CDR1 is LNHNV and CDR2 is YYDKDF (reference sequence). The CDR3 is 14 residues long. The V and J genes are TRBV15 and TRBJ1-1; TCRdb's D gene call, TRBD1, goes unchecked for lack of DNA. The sample taken for sequencing was naive CXCR3+ CD8+ T cells from blood. Subset: CD45RO-CCR7+CD27+CD95- naive CD8+ T cells expressing CXCR3 (TNR3+). This sequence originates from a human donor in good health. Some clones in this sample may be carry-over from other donors' samples. This CDR3 is CATSTPSRGFEAFF.